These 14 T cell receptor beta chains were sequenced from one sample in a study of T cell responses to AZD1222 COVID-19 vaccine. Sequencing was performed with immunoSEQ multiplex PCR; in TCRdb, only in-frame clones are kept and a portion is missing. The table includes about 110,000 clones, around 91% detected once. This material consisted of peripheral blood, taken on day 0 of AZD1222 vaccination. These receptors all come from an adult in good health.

The CDR3 spells CASSSRQEPGETQYF. CDR3 bases: TGTGCCAGCAGCTCTAGACAGGAGCCAGGGGAGACCCAGTACTTC. This chain connects TRBV7-8 to TRBJ2-5, with TRBD1 as a possible D gene (6 bases). The germline V gene has CDR1 SGHVS and CDR2 FQNEAQ. This CDR3 is 15 amino acids long. V was cut by 4 bases and J by 5 bases, with 17 bases left in between. The entire variable domain, with the rest obtained from reference TRBV7-8 and TRBJ2-5, is as follows: GAGVSQSPRYKVAKRGQDVALRCDPISGHVSLFWYQQALGQGPEFLTYFQNEAQLDKSGLPSDRFFAERPEGSVSTLKIQRTQQEDSAVYLCASSSRQEPGETQYFGPGTRLLVL.

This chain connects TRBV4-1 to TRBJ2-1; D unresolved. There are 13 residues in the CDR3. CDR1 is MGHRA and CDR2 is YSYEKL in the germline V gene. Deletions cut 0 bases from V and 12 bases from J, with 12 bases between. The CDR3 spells CASSQDLLRGQFF. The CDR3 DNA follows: TGCGCCAGCAGCCAAGATCTCTTACGTGGGCAGTTCTTC.

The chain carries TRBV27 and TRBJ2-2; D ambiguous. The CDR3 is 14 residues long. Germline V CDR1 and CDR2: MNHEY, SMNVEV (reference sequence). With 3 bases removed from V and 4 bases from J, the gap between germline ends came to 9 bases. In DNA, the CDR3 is TGTGCCAGCAGTTTTGGGCAGGTCACCGGGGAGCTGTTTTTT. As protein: CASSFGQVTGELFF.

The CDR3 DNA sequence: TGTGCCAGCAGTTACCTCGGTCTTGGTCTGGGCCGGTTTAATTCACCCCTCCACTTT. Amino acid sequence: CASSYLGLGLGRFNSPLHF. The V gene is TRBV6-2 or TRBV6-3, the J gene TRBJ1-6; no clear D. Germline V CDR1 and CDR2: MNHEY, SVGEGT. V was trimmed by 2 bases and J by 6 bases, leaving 23 bases between them. The CDR3 is made up of 19 amino acids.

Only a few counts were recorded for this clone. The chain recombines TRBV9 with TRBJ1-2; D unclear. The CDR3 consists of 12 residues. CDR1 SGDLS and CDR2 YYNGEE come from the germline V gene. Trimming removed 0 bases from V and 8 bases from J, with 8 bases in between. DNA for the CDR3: TGTGCCAGCAGCGTAGAGTGGAGGGGCTACACCTTC. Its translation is CASSVEWRGYTF.

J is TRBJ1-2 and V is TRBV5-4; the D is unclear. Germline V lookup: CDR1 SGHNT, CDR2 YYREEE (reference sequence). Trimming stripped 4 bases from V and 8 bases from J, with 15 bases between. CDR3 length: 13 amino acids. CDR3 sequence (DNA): TGTGCCAGCAGCAGGCCCACCGAGGGAGGCTACACCTTC. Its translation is CASSRPTEGGYTF.

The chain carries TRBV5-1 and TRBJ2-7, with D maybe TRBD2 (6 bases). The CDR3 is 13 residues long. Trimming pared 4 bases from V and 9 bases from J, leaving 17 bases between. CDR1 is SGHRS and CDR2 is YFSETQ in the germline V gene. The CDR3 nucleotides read TGCGCCAGCAGCCCTGAGTGGGGTAGCGGGCAGTACTTC. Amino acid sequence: CASSPEWGSGQYF.

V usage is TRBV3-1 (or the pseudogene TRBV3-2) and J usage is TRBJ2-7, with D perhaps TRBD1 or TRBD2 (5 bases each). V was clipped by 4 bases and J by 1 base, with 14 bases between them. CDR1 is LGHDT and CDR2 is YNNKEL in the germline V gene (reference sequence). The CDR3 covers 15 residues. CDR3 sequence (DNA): TGTGCCAGCAGCCGGACTGTCGAGGGGTCCTACGAGCAGTACTTC. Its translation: CASSRTVEGSYEQYF.

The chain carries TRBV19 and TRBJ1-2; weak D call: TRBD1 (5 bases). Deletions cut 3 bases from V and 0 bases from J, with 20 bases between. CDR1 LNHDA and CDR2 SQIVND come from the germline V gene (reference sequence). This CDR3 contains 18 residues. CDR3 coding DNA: TGTGCCAGTAGTATTTTGGTCCCAGGGAAACCAGCTAACTATGGCTACACCTTC. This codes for CASSILVPGKPANYGYTF.

For the CDR3, the DNA is TGTGCCAGCAGCTCGTGGACAGTCTACGAGCAGTACTTC. Its translation: CASSSWTVYEQYF. The chain uses TRBV7-9 and TRBJ2-7; tentatively, D is TRBD1 (6 bases). From germline, CDR1 is SEHNR and CDR2 FQNEAQ (reference sequence). This CDR3 has 13 amino acids. The V and J ends lost 4 bases and 3 bases respectively, with 10 bases between them.

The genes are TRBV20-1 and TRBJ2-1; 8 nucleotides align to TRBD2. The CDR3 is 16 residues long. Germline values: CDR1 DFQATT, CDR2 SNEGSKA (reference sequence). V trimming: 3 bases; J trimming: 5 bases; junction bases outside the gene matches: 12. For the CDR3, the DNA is TGCAGTGCTAGTCCCGTGGCGGGGGGAAAACACAATGAGCAGTTCTTC. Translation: CSASPVAGGKHNEQFF.

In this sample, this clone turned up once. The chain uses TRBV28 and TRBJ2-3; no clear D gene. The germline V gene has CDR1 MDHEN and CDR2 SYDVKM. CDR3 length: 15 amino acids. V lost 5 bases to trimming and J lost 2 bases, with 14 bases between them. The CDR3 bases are TGTGCCAGCAGTCGCCATACCCAGCTCACAGATACGCAGTATTTT. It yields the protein CASSRHTQLTDTQYF.

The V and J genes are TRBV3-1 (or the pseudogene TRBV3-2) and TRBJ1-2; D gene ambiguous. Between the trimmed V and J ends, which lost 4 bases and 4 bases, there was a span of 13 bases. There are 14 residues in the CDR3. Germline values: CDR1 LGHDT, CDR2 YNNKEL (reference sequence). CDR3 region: CASSPGSLSYGYTF. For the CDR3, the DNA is TGTGCCAGCAGCCCAGGCTCATTATCCTATGGCTACACCTTC.

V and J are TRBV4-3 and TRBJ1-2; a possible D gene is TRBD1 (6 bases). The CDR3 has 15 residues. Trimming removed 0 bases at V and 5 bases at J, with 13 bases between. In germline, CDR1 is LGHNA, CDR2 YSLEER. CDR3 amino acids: CASSQDPLTGYGYTF. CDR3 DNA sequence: TGCGCCAGCAGCCAAGACCCCCTAACAGGGTATGGCTACACCTTC.